This T cell receptor beta chain stems from a study of T cell responses to AZD1222 COVID-19 vaccine. Overall study findings and caveats: Targeting of unmutated variant regions was reportedly seen in nearly half of spike-specific TCRs. CD4 TCRs linked to vaccination spanned spike, dominating at 160-218 and 743-854. Seropositive status at baseline applied to only five or six AZD1222 recipients.

Libraries were prepared by immunoSEQ multiplex PCR; TCRdb keeps only in-frame clonotypes and omits some of them. The sample lists 65,000 to 100,000 clones, about nine tenths occurring once. Germline CDR1 and CDR2: MDHEN and SYDVKM. V shed 5 bases, J shed 2 bases, and the junction held 1 base outside the gene matches. CDR3 length equals 15 residues. As concerns this clone: Its matching antigen is unknown.

The material sequenced was peripheral blood, taken 28 days after the second AZD1222 dose. The clonotype comes from an adult who received the AZD1222 COVID-19 vaccine. The rearrangement links TRBV28 to TRBJ2-1; 12 bases agree with TRBD2. The CDR3: CASSASGRAYNEQFF. For the CDR3, the DNA is TGTGCCAGCAGTGCTAGCGGGAGGGCCTACAATGAGCAGTTCTTC. Filled out from reference TRBV28 and TRBJ2-1, the complete variable domain reads DVKVTQSSRYLVKRTGEKVFLECVQDMDHENMFWYRQDPGLGLRLIYFSYDVKMKEKGDIPEGYSVSREKKERFSLILESASTNQTSMYLCASSASGRAYNEQFFGPGTRLTVL.